These 16 T cell receptor beta chains share one sample of origin, sequenced in a study of cytotoxic CD8 clonotypes in ibrutinib-treated CLL. The assay was immunoSEQ multiplex PCR, and TCRdb's table has in-frame clones only and misses some. The data show around 300,000 clones, about 77% seen once. Sequenced material: PBMCs, taken before ibrutinib treatment. These receptors were collected from a human donor with chronic lymphocytic leukemia.

The chain carries TRBV5-4 and TRBJ2-7, with TRBD1 matching over 7 bases. The CDR3 is made up of 14 amino acids. CDR1 is SGHNT, CDR2 YYREEE, per germline (reference sequence). V lost 0 bases, J lost 6 bases, and 6 bases stayed unmatched. CDR3 protein: CASSLAGTVGEQYF. DNA for the CDR3: TGTGCCAGCAGCTTGGCCGGGACAGTTGGCGAGCAGTACTTC.

The CDR3 DNA is TGTGCCAGCAATGGACAAAACACCGGGGAGCTGTTTTTT. Amino acids: CASNGQNTGELFF. The J gene is TRBJ2-2, the V gene TRBV2, with D possibly TRBD1 on 5 matching bases. Germline V gene data show CDR1 as SNHLY and CDR2 as FYNNEI. Trimming removed 7 bases at V and 2 bases at J, with 8 bases between. This CDR3 comprises 13 residues.

The chain uses TRBV21-1 and TRBJ2-1; TRBD2 was called by the table and not checked on the DNA. TRBV21-1 is a pseudogene locus. The CDR3 loop spans 17 amino acids. The CDR3: CASSKWTSGRAADEQFF. The CDR3 nucleotides read TGTGCCAGCAGCAAATGGACTAGCGGGAGGGCCGCCGATGAGCAGTTCTTC.

The rearrangement joins TRBV5-1 to TRBJ1-5, with TRBD1 as a possible D gene (6 bases). This CDR3 has 16 amino acids. Trimming removed 3 bases at V and 5 bases at J, with 18 bases between. The germline CDR1 and CDR2 sequences are SGHRS and YFSETQ. This CDR3 is CASSSGSGAEDQPQHF. As DNA, the CDR3 is TGCGCCAGCAGCTCCGGGTCGGGGGCTGAGGATCAGCCCCAGCATTTT.

The chain employs TRBV5-4 and TRBJ1-4, with D possibly matching TRBD1 (5 bases). The CDR3 loop spans 14 amino acids. V was cut by 4 bases and J by 2 bases, with 9 bases left in between. The germline V gene has CDR1 SGHNT and CDR2 YYREEE (reference sequence). Here the CDR3 reads CASSETATNEKLFF. In nucleotides, the CDR3 is TGTGCCAGCAGCGAGACAGCGACTAATGAAAAACTGTTTTTT.

V is TRBV28 and J is TRBJ2-1; 7 bases map to TRBD2. The CDR3 contains 16 residues. Per the germline V gene, CDR1 is MDHEN and CDR2 is SYDVKM. V was pared by 3 bases and J by 5 bases, with 10 bases of the junction left unmatched. The chain's CDR3 is CASSFTLAEHNNEQFF. The CDR3 region has the DNA TGTGCCAGCAGTTTTACTCTAGCGGAACATAACAATGAGCAGTTCTTC.

V is TRBV4-1 and J is TRBJ1-3; weak D call: TRBD1 (5 bases). The CDR3 loop spans 21 amino acids. Germline values: CDR1 MGHRA, CDR2 YSYEKL. The V gene lost 0 bases and the J gene lost 4 bases, with 28 bases spanning the gap. The CDR3 sequence: CASSQDLFGGTGSTLGNTIYF. Here the CDR3 DNA reads TGCGCCAGCAGCCAAGACTTATTCGGTGGTACAGGTTCGACACTCGGAAACACCATATATTTT.

This clone was observed a single time. The chain has TRBV5-5 and TRBJ2-7, with TRBD1 matching over 10 bases. Germline V gene data show CDR1 as SGHKS and CDR2 as YYEKEE (reference sequence). The CDR3 has 14 residues. Trimming cost V 4 bases and J 5 bases; bases outside gene matches: 6. The CDR3 nucleotides read TGTGCCAGCAGCAACCGTGGGACAGGGGACGAGCAGTACTTC. Protein product: CASSNRGTGDEQYF.

V gene TRBV4-2 combines with J gene TRBJ2-2; D remains unclear. This CDR3 comprises 15 residues. The germline CDR1 and CDR2 sequences are LGHNA and YNFKEQ. Trimming left V 1 base short and J 4 bases short, with 10 bases between. CDR3 coding DNA: TGTGCCAGCAGCCAAGGTGGGGTGATCACCGGGGAGCTGTTTTTT. Translation: CASSQGGVITGELFF.

The rearrangement links TRBV27 to TRBJ1-4, with 9 positions matching TRBD1. J lost 8 bases, V lost 6 bases, and 7 bases had no gene match. CDR1 is MNHEY and CDR2 is SMNVEV in the germline V gene (reference sequence). The CDR3 has 14 residues. The CDR3 coding sequence is TGTGCCAGCAGAAGGGGGACAGGGAAGGAAAAACTGTTTTTT. Translation gives CASRRGTGKEKLFF.

This rearrangement joins TRBV11-2 to TRBJ1-1; D is unresolved. Trimming took off 5 bases at V and 13 bases at J, with 17 bases between the two ends. This CDR3 is 12 amino acids long. Germline CDR1 SGHAT, CDR2 FQNNGV. The DNA of the CDR3 is TGTGCCAGCAGCCTTTTGGATGATCGGGTTTTCTTT. The encoded protein is CASSLLDDRVFF. Full variable domain (outside the CDR3, taken from reference TRBV11-2 and TRBJ1-1): EAGVAQSPRYKIIEKRQSVAFWCNPISGHATLYWYQQILGQGPKLLIQFQNNGVVDDSQLPKDRFSAERLKGVDSTLKIQPAKLEDSAVYLCASSLLDDRVFFGQGTRLTVV.

The chain carries TRBV7-9 and TRBJ2-7, with 10 bases aligning to TRBD2. From germline, CDR1 is SEHNR and CDR2 FQNEAQ (reference sequence). This CDR3 spans 15 amino acids. V dropped 4 bases and J dropped 3; count of bases not matched to a gene: 6. CDR3 sequence: CASSSGLAFRYEQYF. CDR3 bases: TGTGCCAGCAGCTCGGGACTAGCGTTTCGCTACGAGCAGTACTTC.

This rearrangement joins TRBV7-2 to TRBJ1-1; D possibly corresponds to TRBD1 (6 bases). Germline CDR1 reads SGHTA; CDR2 reads FQGNSA. The length of the CDR3 is 13 residues. Trimming took 4 bases from V and 4 from J, leaving 10 bases between them. CDR3 in amino acids: CASSSNRVTEAFF. The DNA for the CDR3 is TGTGCCAGCAGCTCCAACAGGGTCACTGAAGCTTTCTTT.

In its sample, this clone was seen a few times. The V gene is TRBV7-2, the J gene TRBJ1-5; no reliable D call. V lost 2 bases, J lost 0 bases, and 11 bases lay in between. Looked up from germline, CDR1 is SGHTA and CDR2 is FQGNSA. The CDR3 is 16 amino acids. CDR3 loop: CASSLNSVHSNQPQHF. CDR3 DNA sequence: TGTGCCAGCAGCTTAAATTCAGTCCATAGCAATCAGCCCCAGCATTTT.

Only one count was recorded for this clone. The rearrangement uses TRBV19 and TRBJ2-3, with D possibly matching TRBD2 (6 bases). The V end lost 10 bases, the J end lost 6 bases, and 11 bases lay between the germline ends. Looked up from germline, CDR1 is LNHDA and CDR2 is SQIVND (reference sequence). This CDR3 is 11 amino acids long. The DNA for the CDR3 is TGTGCCACCAGGCGGGGTGATACGCAGTATTTT. This codes for CATRRGDTQYF.

V and J are TRBV6-5 and TRBJ1-2; TRBD1 matches 8 bases. Germline assignment: CDR1 MNHEY and CDR2 SVGAGI. The trim removed 8 bases at V and 7 bases at J, leaving 15 bases unmatched. The CDR3 runs 15 residues. CDR3: CASWGQGASESGYTF. The CDR3 DNA sequence: TGTGCCAGCTGGGGTCAGGGGGCGAGTGAGTCTGGCTACACCTTC.